Below, one TCR beta chain is given with its context. The sample originates from a study of blood T cell repertoires in COVID-19. The wider study: The cDNA or gDNA used as material had been derived from T cells, B-cell-depleted T cells, or PBMCs.

Participants were aged about 18 to 90 years, lived in around 22 US areas, and enrolled virtually. Which cohort a participant joined came from the clinical history participants gave. The CDR3 runs 15 residues. Original handling: Reference gene primer amplification yielded estimated nucleated cell counts. Profiling relied on immunoSEQ multiplex PCR, and the TCRdb table lists in-frame clones only, not all of them. V and J calls and clone size are given by that table; D and trimming were obtained from the DNA. The sample lists 430,000 or so clones, roughly 90% occurring once. Sequenced sample: PBMCs or T cells enriched from blood (not recorded which). The V gene is TRBV12-2, the J gene TRBJ2-2; the table gives TRBD2 as D, unverified against the DNA. TRBV12-2 is a pseudogene segment. The clonotype was recovered from a woman aged 40 to 49 who had recovered from COVID-19. CDR3 coding DNA: TGTGCAAGTCGCCCCGGGACTAGCGGAACCGGGGAGCTGTTTTTT. This translates into CASRPGTSGTGELFF.